The rows below give T cell receptor beta chains drawn from one sample of a study of T cell responses to AZD1222 COVID-19 vaccine. The assay was immunoSEQ multiplex PCR, and TCRdb's table has in-frame clones only and misses some. Altogether 160,000 or so clones are present, 92% being singletons, with the ten largest covering around 4%. Source: peripheral blood, taken on day 0 of MenACWY control vaccination. The source is an adult in good health. Both conserved end residues are part of each CDR3. The D gene is left open where the match is weak.

NA	17	TRBV5-1	TRBJ2-2	CASSFTNTRQNTGELFF	TGCGCCAGCAGCTTTACCAACACAAGGCAGAACACCGGGGAGCTGTTTTTT
NA	13	TRBV7-3	TRBJ2-5	CASSRGVQETQYF	TGTGCCAGCAGCAGAGGGGTCCAAGAGACCCAGTACTTC
TRBD2	17	TRBV6-2/TRBV6-3	TRBJ2-2	CASSPPGLAVNTGELFF	TGTGCCAGCAGCCCGCCGGGACTAGCGGTAAACACCGGGGAGCTGTTTTTT
NA	17	TRBV19	TRBJ2-4	CASSIPPDWTTSPIQYF	TGTGCCAGTAGTATCCCGCCAGATTGGACTACAAGCCCCATTCAGTACTTC
NA	13	TRBV5-5	TRBJ1-1	CASSSGLNTEAFF	TGTGCCAGCAGCTCCGGATTGAACACTGAAGCTTTCTTT
NA	15	TRBV6-1	TRBJ2-7	CASSEAWHPIYEQYF	TGTGCCAGCAGTGAAGCATGGCATCCCATCTACGAGCAGTACTTC
NA	15	TRBV6-5	TRBJ2-6	CASSLRFSGANVLTF	TGTGCCAGCAGCCTTAGATTTTCTGGGGCCAACGTCCTGACTTTC
NA	14	TRBV28	TRBJ1-5	CASRTPGTNQPQHF	TGTGCCAGCAGGACCCCAGGGACCAATCAGCCCCAGCATTTT
NA	14	TRBV2	TRBJ2-7	CASSERSFGDEQYF	TGTGCCAGCAGTGAAAGGAGTTTCGGAGACGAGCAGTACTTC
TRBD1	15	TRBV18	TRBJ1-5	CASSPRTGGDQPQHF	TGTGCCAGCTCACCCCGGACAGGGGGGGATCAGCCCCAGCATTTT
TRBD1	15	TRBV28	TRBJ1-2	CASSSQDRGDYGYTF	TGTGCCAGCAGCTCTCAGGACAGGGGTGACTATGGCTACACCTTC
NA	11	TRBV15	TRBJ2-5	CATGREETQYF	TGTGCCACGGGAAGGGAAGAGACCCAGTACTTC
NA	15	TRBV30	TRBJ2-1	CAWNGPITVVNEQFF	TGTGCCTGGAACGGGCCGATTACGGTAGTCAATGAGCAGTTCTTC
NA	15	TRBV11-2	TRBJ1-3	CASSLGLSSGNTIYF	TGTGCCAGCAGCTTAGGTCTGAGCTCTGGAAACACCATATATTTT
NA	14	TRBV28	TRBJ1-2	CASSTGQRFYGYTF	TGTGCCAGCAGCACCGGACAGCGCTTCTATGGCTACACCTTC
NA	14	TRBV6-4	TRBJ1-1	CASSKDPGYTEAFF	TGTGCCAGCAGTAAAGACCCAGGGTACACTGAAGCTTTCTTT
NA	14	TRBV5-1	TRBJ1-3	CASSSQGSGNTIYF	TGCGCCAGCAGCTCCCAGGGTTCTGGAAACACCATATATTTT